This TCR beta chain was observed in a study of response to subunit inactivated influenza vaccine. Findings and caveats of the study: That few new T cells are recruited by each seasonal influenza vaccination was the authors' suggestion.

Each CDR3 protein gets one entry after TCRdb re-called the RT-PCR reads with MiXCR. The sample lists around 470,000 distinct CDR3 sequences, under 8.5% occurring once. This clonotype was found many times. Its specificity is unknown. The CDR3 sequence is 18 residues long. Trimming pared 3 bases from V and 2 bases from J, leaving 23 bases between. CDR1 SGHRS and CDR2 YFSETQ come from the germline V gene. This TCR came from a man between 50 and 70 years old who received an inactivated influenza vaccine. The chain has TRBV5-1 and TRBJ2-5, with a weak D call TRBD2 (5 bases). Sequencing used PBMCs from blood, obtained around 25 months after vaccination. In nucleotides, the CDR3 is TGCGCCAGCAGCTGGAAGGGCGGCTCAGCGGCTTCTCAAGAGACCCAGTACTTC. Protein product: CASSWKGGSAASQETQYF.